The 29 T cell receptor beta chains in this list originate from one sample, sequenced in a study of blood T cell repertoires in COVID-19. Assay: immunoSEQ multiplex PCR; the TCRdb copy retains only in-frame clones and omits some. The sample contains hundreds of thousands of clones, about 89% of which appear only once. Sequencing was done on a sample of peripheral blood. The receptors stem from a woman aged 30 to 39 with acute or convalescent COVID-19.

The genes are TRBV3-1 (or the pseudogene TRBV3-2) and TRBJ1-6; D is possibly TRBD1 (6 bases). In germline, CDR1 is LGHDT, CDR2 YNNKEL (reference sequence). V was clipped by 5 bases and J by 8 bases, with 10 bases between them. The CDR3 runs 13 residues. Here the CDR3 DNA reads TGTGCCAGCAGCGCACAGGGATATTCACCCCTCCACTTT. Residues: CASSAQGYSPLHF.

The rearrangement joins TRBV19 to TRBJ2-7, with D possibly matching TRBD2 (7 bases). Germline CDR1 LNHDA, CDR2 SQIVND (reference sequence). Trimming pared 4 bases from V and 4 bases from J, leaving 17 bases between. The CDR3 consists of 15 residues. Here the CDR3 DNA reads TGTGCCAGTAGTACTTCCCGGGGGGCCGTGTACGAGCAGTACTTC. Amino acid sequence: CASSTSRGAVYEQYF.

The V call is TRBV19, the J call TRBJ2-1; D is ambiguous. V was shortened by 5 bases and J by 7 bases, with 12 bases between the two germline ends. CDR3 length: 13 residues. CDR1 is LNHDA, CDR2 SQIVND, per germline (reference sequence). The CDR3 sequence: CASSVLSGNEQFF. CDR3 nucleotide sequence: TGTGCCAGTAGTGTACTCTCGGGTAATGAGCAGTTCTTC.

A few counts support this clone. This chain connects TRBV3-1 (or the pseudogene TRBV3-2) to TRBJ2-7; TRBD2 is a possible D gene (6 bases). The V end was cut by 3 bases, the J end by 4 bases, with 13 bases between. This CDR3 spans 14 amino acids. The germline V gene encodes CDR1 LGHDT and CDR2 YNNKEL (reference sequence). In nucleotides, the CDR3 is TGTGCCAGCAGCCACTCAGGCCGGGGGTACGAGCAGTACTTC. Its translation: CASSHSGRGYEQYF.

The chain is built from TRBV21-1 and TRBJ2-7; the table's D call TRBD1 went unverified against the DNA. TRBV21-1 is a known pseudogene. The CDR3 spans 13 residues. CDR3 loop: CASPGQGKYEQYF. The CDR3 DNA follows: TGTGCCAGCCCGGGACAGGGCAAGTACGAGCAGTACTTC.

CDR3 nucleotide sequence: TGTGCCAGCAGCTTAGGTGCTGGGCCGTACTATGGCTACACCTTC. This sequence encodes CASSLGAGPYYGYTF. This rearrangement joins TRBV7-9 to TRBJ1-2; D remains unclear. There are 15 residues in the CDR3. Germline values: CDR1 SEHNR, CDR2 FQNEAQ (reference sequence). V shed 1 base and J shed 3 bases, with 12 bases lying between them.

In nucleotides, the CDR3 is TGTGCCAGCAGCTTCCCGGGACTAGCGGGGGGGCAGAATGAGCAGTTCTTC. Residues: CASSFPGLAGGQNEQFF. The V and J genes are TRBV7-9 and TRBJ2-1; 16 positions match TRBD2. The CDR3 sequence is 17 residues long. Germline V CDR1 and CDR2: SEHNR, FQNEAQ (reference sequence). J was trimmed by 7 bases and V by 3 bases; bases with no gene match: 6.

The chain couples TRBV7-2 to TRBJ2-1, with a weak D call TRBD2 (5 bases). This CDR3 has 15 amino acids. Trimming stripped 2 bases from V and 2 bases from J, with 10 bases between. Germline CDR1 SGHTA, CDR2 FQGNSA. The CDR3 DNA follows: TGTGCCAGCAGCTTAAGTAGCGCAACCTACAATGAGCAGTTCTTC. It encodes CASSLSSATYNEQFF.

V usage is TRBV10-2 and J usage is TRBJ2-5; 10 nucleotides align to TRBD2. J gave up 4 bases and V 6 bases, and 17 bases lay outside the gene matches. CDR1 WSHSY and CDR2 SAAADI come from the germline V gene. This CDR3 spans 18 amino acids. In DNA form, the CDR3 reads TGCGCCAGCAGCTCAAGCGGGGGGGCGATATTTTCCAGAGAGACCCAGTACTTC. This codes for CASSSSGGAIFSRETQYF.

The chain employs TRBV28 and TRBJ2-7; no reliable D call. Germline-derived CDR1 and CDR2 are MDHEN and SYDVKM. V gave up 5 bases and J gave up 2 bases, with 7 bases separating them. The CDR3 loop spans 12 amino acids. The CDR3, as DNA: TGTGCCAGCAGTGGGCAGACCTACGAGCAGTACTTC. Amino acid sequence: CASSGQTYEQYF. The whole variable domain, filled in from reference TRBV28 and TRBJ2-7, reads DVKVTQSSRYLVKRTGEKVFLECVQDMDHENMFWYRQDPGLGLRLIYFSYDVKMKEKGDIPEGYSVSREKKERFSLILESASTNQTSMYLCASSGQTYEQYFGPGTRLTVT.

The chain has TRBV3-1 (or the pseudogene TRBV3-2) and TRBJ2-2; a weak D match, TRBD2 (5 bases). This CDR3 spans 17 amino acids. The V and J ends lost 2 bases and 1 base respectively, with 14 bases between them. Germline V gene sequence: CDR1 LGHDT, CDR2 YNNKEL (reference sequence). The CDR3 here is CASSQWSAAGNTGELFF. Written as DNA, the CDR3 is TGTGCCAGCAGCCAATGGTCAGCCGCGGGGAACACCGGGGAGCTGTTTTTT.

Written as DNA, the CDR3 is TGTGTCAAACCTAGGTGCAGGGGGCTTCGTCGCTATAGCAATCAGCCCCAGCATTTT. This codes for CVKPRCRGLRRYSNQPQHF. The chain carries TRBV19 and TRBJ1-5, with TRBD1 matching over 8 bases. Germline V gene lookup returns CDR1 LNHDA and CDR2 SQIVND (reference sequence). The CDR3 extends over 19 amino acids. Full variable domain (outside the CDR3, taken from reference TRBV19 and TRBJ1-5): DGGITQSPKYLFRKEGQNVTLSCEQNLNHDAMYWYRQDPGQGLRLIYYSQIVNDFQKGDIAEGYSVSREKKESFPLTVTSAQKNPTAFYLCVKPRCRGLRRYSNQPQHFGDGTRLSIL.

This sequence joins TRBV6-5 and TRBJ1-6; TRBD1 matches at 7 bases. The CDR3 spans 14 residues. Germline V lookup: CDR1 MNHEY, CDR2 SVGAGI. V was pared by 6 bases and J by 7 bases, with 6 bases of the junction left unmatched. The CDR3 DNA reads TGTGCCAGCAGGGAGTACAGGGGAAATTCACCCCTCCACTTT. It translates to CASREYRGNSPLHF.

The V and J genes are TRBV29-1 and TRBJ1-4; 9 nucleotides line up with TRBD1. Germline assignment: CDR1 SQVTM and CDR2 ANQGSEA. Losses at the gene ends were 6 bases for V and 5 bases for J; bases not matched to a gene: 7. The CDR3 consists of 14 residues. CDR3 sequence (DNA): TGCAGCGTGCCTGGGACAGGGTTAAATGAAAAACTGTTTTTT. It is translated as CSVPGTGLNEKLFF.

V gene TRBV7-2 combines with J gene TRBJ2-2; D perhaps matches TRBD2 (5 bases). CDR1 is SGHTA and CDR2 is FQGNSA in the germline V gene. The V end was cut by 1 base, the J end by 0 bases, with 9 bases between. CDR3 length equals 16 residues. The DNA for the CDR3 is TGTGCCAGCAGCTTAGTTGCGGGCGCGAACACCGGGGAGCTGTTTTTT. Protein: CASSLVAGANTGELFF.

The rearrangement uses TRBV10-3 and TRBJ2-2, with TRBD2 matching 16 bases. Germline loops: CDR1 ENHRY, CDR2 SYGVKD. Germline trimming cut 6 bases from V and 0 bases from J; bases unmatched to any gene: 7. The CDR3 loop spans 19 amino acids. The DNA for the CDR3 is TGTGCCATCAGCACCGCCGGGACTAGCGGGGGGGCGAACACCGGGGAGCTGTTTTTT. This sequence encodes CAISTAGTSGGANTGELFF.

The CDR3 is CASSDRHRPGNTIYF. As DNA, the CDR3 is TGTGCCAGCAGCGACAGACACCGCCCTGGAAACACCATATATTTT. The V and J genes are TRBV9 and TRBJ1-3; no firm D call. V lost 3 bases and J lost 2, with 12 bases in between. CDR1 SGDLS and CDR2 YYNGEE come from the germline V gene. This CDR3 is 15 amino acids long.

The gene calls are TRBV30 and TRBJ1-6; no reliable D call. V lost 3 bases, J lost 8 bases, and 8 bases lay in between. Germline V lookup: CDR1 GTSNPN, CDR2 SVGIG (reference sequence). This CDR3 has 12 amino acids. The CDR3 loop reads CAWRRVDSPLHF. The CDR3, as DNA: TGTGCCTGGAGGCGAGTAGATTCACCCCTCCACTTT. Filled out from reference TRBV30 and TRBJ1-6, the complete variable domain reads SQTIHQWPATLVQPVGSPLSLECTVEGTSNPNLYWYRQAAGRGLQLLFYSVGIGQISSEVPQNLSASRPQDRQFILSSKKLLLSDSGFYLCAWRRVDSPLHFGNGTRLTVT.

The rearrangement links TRBV9 to TRBJ2-7, with TRBD2 matching over 10 bases. With 1 base clipped from V and 6 bases from J, the junction kept 4 bases outside the gene matches. CDR3 length equals 14 residues. In germline, CDR1 is SGDLS, CDR2 YYNGEE. The CDR3 region is CASSVLAGVSEQYF. The CDR3 DNA reads as TGTGCCAGCAGCGTACTAGCGGGGGTCAGCGAGCAGTACTTC. The whole variable domain, remainder taken from reference TRBV9 and TRBJ2-7, is DSGVTQTPKHLITATGQRVTLRCSPRSGDLSVYWYQQSLDQGLQFLIQYYNGEERAKGNILERFSAQQFPDLHSELNLSSLELGDSALYFCASSVLAGVSEQYFGPGTRLTVT.

The CDR3 nucleotides read TGTGCCAGCAGCGTGTGGCAGGGGGGTACCTATGGCTACACCTTC. Its protein product is CASSVWQGGTYGYTF. The V and J genes are TRBV9 and TRBJ1-2; 7 positions match TRBD1. J lost 4 bases, V lost 2 bases, and 8 bases had no gene match. Germline CDR1 SGDLS, CDR2 YYNGEE. The CDR3 spans 15 residues.

The chain employs TRBV14 and TRBJ1-4, with D perhaps TRBD1 (6 bases). Germline values: CDR1 SGHDN, CDR2 FVKESK. The V gene lost 3 bases and the J gene lost 2 bases, with 10 bases spanning the gap. The CDR3 runs to 15 residues. Written as DNA, the CDR3 is TGTGCCAGCAGCCAGACAGGACAGACTAATGAAAAACTGTTTTTT. It encodes CASSQTGQTNEKLFF. The full variable domain, completed using reference TRBV14 and TRBJ1-4, is EAGVTQFPSHSVIEKGQTVTLRCDPISGHDNLYWYRRVMGKEIKFLLHFVKESKQDESGMPNNRFLAERTGGTYSTLKVQPAELEDSGVYFCASSQTGQTNEKLFFGSGTQLSVL.

V is TRBV5-6 and J is TRBJ2-5, with 12 nucleotides matching TRBD2. The CDR3 is made up of 16 amino acids. Per germline, CDR1 SGHDT and CDR2 YYEEEE. V lost 2 bases to trimming and J lost 4 bases; unmatched junction nucleotides: 6. Here the CDR3 DNA reads TGTGCCAGCAGCTTTCTGCGACTAGCGGGGGTAGAGACCCAGTACTTC. Residues: CASSFLRLAGVETQYF.

For the CDR3, the DNA is TGTGCCAGCAGTTTCAGGGGGCTCCCCGAGACCCAGTACTTC. Translating gives CASSFRGLPETQYF. The V and J genes are TRBV13 and TRBJ2-5, with TRBD1 matching 8 bases. The V segment lost 6 bases and the J segment 5 bases; nucleotides outside the gene matches: 8. The V gene's germline CDR1 is PRHDT and CDR2 FYEKMQ (reference sequence). There are 14 residues in the CDR3.

The gene calls are TRBV9 and TRBJ2-5, with TRBD1 matching 9 bases. The CDR3 spans 15 residues. The trim removed 4 bases at V and 5 bases at J, leaving 9 bases unmatched. Germline CDR1 is SGDLS and CDR2 is YYNGEE. For the CDR3, the DNA is TGTGCCAGCAGCCCTCGAGTGACAGGGGGGGAGACCCAGTACTTC. Translating it yields CASSPRVTGGETQYF.

This sequence joins TRBV5-1 and TRBJ2-5; TRBD1 matches 8 bases. The V and J ends lost 4 bases and 5 bases, in that order; junction bases with no gene match: 7. The CDR3 covers 14 residues. Germline CDR1 is SGHRS and CDR2 is YFSETQ. CDR3 nucleotide sequence: TGCGCCAGCAGCAGTCTGACAGGGGTGGAGACCCAGTACTTC. Its translation is CASSSLTGVETQYF.

The table lists this clone with a count of one. The chain joins TRBV5-1 to TRBJ2-7; possible D gene TRBD1, 6 bases. The V gene lost 2 bases and the J gene lost 6 bases, with 12 bases spanning the gap. CDR3 length: 13 amino acids. Germline V gene data show CDR1 as SGHRS and CDR2 as YFSETQ. CDR3 DNA: TGCGCCAGCAGCTTTATCAGGGGCTTCGAGCAGTACTTC. Residues: CASSFIRGFEQYF.

The J gene is TRBJ1-6, the V gene TRBV19, with D hard to call. This CDR3 spans 15 amino acids. Trimming took off 8 bases at V and 1 base at J, with 12 bases between the two ends. Germline V gene sequence: CDR1 LNHDA, CDR2 SQIVND (reference sequence). CDR3 residues: CASSSFGSYNSPLHF. CDR3 nucleotides: TGTGCCAGTTCAAGTTTCGGGTCCTATAATTCACCCCTCCACTTT.

This clone appeared once. The chain couples TRBV11-2 to TRBJ1-1; no clear D. The CDR3 runs 11 residues. The V end lost 6 bases, the J end lost 9 bases, and 11 bases lay between the germline ends. From germline, CDR1 is SGHAT and CDR2 FQNNGV. CDR3 protein: CASSHRLQAFF. The CDR3 DNA reads TGTGCCAGCAGTCATAGACTACAAGCTTTCTTT. The full variable domain, completed using reference TRBV11-2 and TRBJ1-1, is EAGVAQSPRYKIIEKRQSVAFWCNPISGHATLYWYQQILGQGPKLLIQFQNNGVVDDSQLPKDRFSAERLKGVDSTLKIQPAKLEDSAVYLCASSHRLQAFFGQGTRLTVV.

The V and J genes are TRBV14 and TRBJ2-7, with a weak D call TRBD2 (5 bases). The germline V gene encodes CDR1 SGHDN and CDR2 FVKESK. Trimming shortened V by 3 bases and J by 6 bases, and 15 bases separated the two germline ends. The CDR3 is 14 residues long. The CDR3 DNA reads as TGTGCCAGCAGCCATTCCGGACTCCCCCCCGAGCAGTACTTC. It yields the protein CASSHSGLPPEQYF.